The 16 T cell receptor beta chains below all came from one sample that was sequenced in a study of T cell responses to AZD1222 COVID-19 vaccine. The assay was immunoSEQ multiplex PCR, and TCRdb's table has in-frame clones only and misses some. The table shows roughly 120,000 clones, with more than 70% occurring only once. The source material was peripheral blood, sampled 28 days after the second AZD1222 dose. These receptors were taken from an adult who received the AZD1222 COVID-19 vaccine.

The rearrangement joins TRBV6-1 to TRBJ1-2; the D gene is possibly TRBD1 (5 bases). V dropped 2 bases and J dropped 8 bases, with 18 bases sitting between them. The CDR3 contains 15 residues. Germline CDR1 reads MNHNS; CDR2 reads SASEGT. CDR3 sequence reads: CASSESRAQGRGYTF. For the CDR3, the DNA is TGTGCCAGCAGTGAATCGAGGGCCCAGGGCCGCGGCTACACCTTC.

This clone has just one count. The genes are TRBV18 and TRBJ1-3, with a tentative D call TRBD1 (5 bases). This CDR3 has 14 amino acids. Germline CDR1 and CDR2: KGHSH and LQKENI. Trimming removed 5 bases from V and 0 bases from J, with 8 bases in between. Here the CDR3 DNA reads TGTGCCAGCTCAACGACAGACTCTGGAAACACCATATATTTT. Translated, it gives CASSTTDSGNTIYF.

The chain employs TRBV3-1 (or the pseudogene TRBV3-2) and TRBJ2-7; TRBD2 is a possible D gene (6 bases). CDR3 length: 14 residues. V lost 1 base to trimming and J lost 3 bases, with 10 bases between them. Germline V gene lookup returns CDR1 LGHDT and CDR2 YNNKEL (reference sequence). The CDR3 DNA sequence: TGTGCCAGCAGCCAAGGCGTCGGGGGCTACGAGCAGTACTTC. This gives the protein CASSQGVGGYEQYF.

V and J are TRBV6-5 and TRBJ1-1, with D hard to call. Germline V CDR1 and CDR2: MNHEY, SVGAGI. V was trimmed by 4 bases and J by 0 bases, leaving 15 bases between them. This CDR3 is built from 16 residues. CDR3 in amino acids: CASSLNLKGLNTEAFF. DNA for the CDR3: TGTGCCAGCAGTTTAAATCTCAAGGGTCTGAACACTGAAGCTTTCTTT.

This clone was seen just once. The rearrangement uses TRBV3-1 (or the pseudogene TRBV3-2) and TRBJ2-1; 9 bases line up with TRBD2. The V and J ends lost 4 bases and 4 bases, in that order; junction bases with no gene match: 11. Germline V gene lookup returns CDR1 LGHDT and CDR2 YNNKEL (reference sequence). The CDR3 sequence is 17 residues long. CDR3 sequence reads: CASSLKWGGGAYNEQFF. CDR3 sequence (DNA): TGTGCCAGCAGCCTCAAATGGGGCGGGGGGGCGTACAATGAGCAGTTCTTC.

The rearrangement joins TRBV3-1 (or the pseudogene TRBV3-2) to TRBJ2-7, with 9 bases that match TRBD2. Germline lookup yields CDR1 LGHDT and CDR2 YNNKEL (reference sequence). Trimming cost V 3 bases and J 5 bases; bases outside gene matches: 20. This CDR3 comprises 19 residues. CDR3 residues: CASSHLSSGLAKGADEQYF. Written as DNA, the CDR3 is TGTGCCAGCAGCCATTTGAGTAGTGGACTAGCGAAGGGGGCCGACGAGCAGTACTTC.

V is TRBV3-1 (or the pseudogene TRBV3-2) and J is TRBJ1-3, with 9 positions matching TRBD1. This CDR3 region has 16 residues. V lost 4 bases to trimming and J lost 4 bases; unmatched junction nucleotides: 8. CDR1 LGHDT and CDR2 YNNKEL come from the germline V gene (reference sequence). CDR3 sequence: CASSPETGTGGNTIYF. The CDR3 bases are TGTGCCAGCAGCCCGGAAACCGGGACAGGGGGAAACACCATATATTTT.

The rearrangement links TRBV19 to TRBJ1-2; 8 nucleotides line up with TRBD1. Germline V CDR1 and CDR2: LNHDA, SQIVND (reference sequence). The ends lost 4 bases at V and 2 bases at J; junction bases unmatched: 3. This CDR3 is built from 14 residues. The CDR3 loop is CASSRTGMNYGYTF. The CDR3 region has the DNA TGTGCCAGTAGTAGGACAGGGATGAACTATGGCTACACCTTC.

The V and J genes are TRBV15 and TRBJ1-4; possibly TRBD1 for D (5 bases). The CDR3 covers 15 residues. Germline V gene data show CDR1 as LNHNV and CDR2 as YYDKDF (reference sequence). V dropped 0 bases and J dropped 11 bases, with 16 bases sitting between them. As DNA, the CDR3 is TGTGCCACCAGCAGAGATCGCGGGGGACCTCGGAAACTGTTTTTT. This sequence encodes CATSRDRGGPRKLFF.

This sequence joins TRBV28 and TRBJ2-7; D may correspond to TRBD1 or TRBD2 (5 bases each). The CDR3 contains 16 residues. With 10 bases removed from V and 2 bases from J, the gap between germline ends came to 24 bases. The germline V gene encodes CDR1 MDHEN and CDR2 SYDVKM. CDR3 sequence: CATRRVGATGTYEQYF. The CDR3 region has the DNA TGTGCCACACGTCGAGTCGGGGCTACTGGGACCTACGAGCAGTACTTC.

As concerns this clone: This CDR3 is also generated by other DNA sequences in the sample. The gene calls are TRBV12-3 or TRBV12-4 and TRBJ2-3, with unresolved D. Between the trimmed V and J ends, which lost 1 base and 6 bases, there was a span of 2 bases. There are 11 residues in the CDR3. In DNA, the CDR3 is TGTGCCAGCAGTTTAGGGGATACGCAGTATTTT. Encoded protein: CASSLGDTQYF.

V usage is TRBV10-3 and J usage is TRBJ1-1, with D unresolved. Germline values: CDR1 ENHRY, CDR2 SYGVKD. The CDR3 covers 14 residues. Trimming removed 0 bases from V and 4 bases from J, with 9 bases in between. The CDR3 sequence is CAISESGLSTEAFF. Here the CDR3 DNA reads TGTGCCATCAGTGAGTCAGGGCTGAGCACTGAAGCTTTCTTT.

The chain links TRBV6-5 to TRBJ1-5; D is possibly TRBD1 (6 bases). V was clipped by 8 bases and J by 5 bases, with 16 bases between them. Germline CDR1 and CDR2: MNHEY and SVGAGI. This CDR3 has 14 amino acids. In DNA, the CDR3 is TGTGCCAGCCGCCCAGCAGGGGCTTATCAGCCCCAGCATTTT. Translating it yields CASRPAGAYQPQHF.

The rearrangement uses TRBV6-1 and TRBJ1-4, with 7 bases matching TRBD1. Looked up from germline, CDR1 is MNHNS and CDR2 is SASEGT. The length of the CDR3 is 17 residues. Trimming removed 1 base from V and 1 base from J; junction bases left unmatched: 6. The CDR3 DNA reads as TGTGCCAGCAGTGAAGTCGCCCCAGGGGGAACTAATGAAAAACTGTTTTTT. As protein: CASSEVAPGGTNEKLFF.

CDR3 coding DNA: TGTGCCAGCAGCGACCGACTAGGGGGCCAAGAGACCCAGTACTTC. The encoded protein is CASSDRLGGQETQYF. The chain links TRBV7-3 to TRBJ2-5, with D possibly called TRBD1 or TRBD2 (6 bases each). Trimming pared 5 bases from V and 1 base from J, leaving 14 bases between. This CDR3 contains 15 residues. CDR1 and CDR2 (germline): SGHTA, FQGTGA.

This clone was detected once. J is TRBJ2-6 and V is TRBV4-3; D not certain. The CDR3 runs 17 residues. CDR1 is LGHNA, CDR2 YSLEER, per germline. V was trimmed by 0 bases and J by 0 bases, leaving 9 bases between them. The CDR3 DNA follows: TGCGCCAGCAGCCAAGATCTATTGGGCTCTGGGGCCAACGTCCTGACTTTC. Residues: CASSQDLLGSGANVLTF.